These 14 T cell receptor beta chains were all obtained from the same sample, sequenced in a study of vaccination effects on CD4 cells after COVID-19 (dated by TCRdb to between 2021 and 2022). Receptor amplification or capture employed the immunoSEQ multiplex PCR assay. Not all clones reach the TCRdb copy of this immuneACCESS table, which keeps in-frame sequences only. Checked studies attribute under half of the gap to unresolved V genes and leave the rest unexplained. This sample is represented by about 63,000 clones; roughly 76% of them were singletons. The ten largest clones represent about 4% of the sample. No antigen has been identified for these receptors. The ViraFEST assay stimulated PBMC with viral peptide pools and then used TCR sequencing to identify antigen-specific CD4+ T cell clonotypes by expansion. After approximately eleven days of culture, CD4+ T cells were isolated with the EasySep CD4+ T cell isolation kit. Healthy vaccine recipients had no prior SARS-CoV-2 infection, confirmed by negative nucleocapsid antibodies before and after vaccination.

This specimen was CD4+ T cells from PBMCs cultured with HCoV-OC43 spike peptides, taken before COVID-19 vaccination. This specimen's cell subset or site label, per the study, means: HCoV-OC43 spike overlapping peptide pool stimulation. These receptors all stem from a human donor who received a COVID-19 vaccine.

This chain uses TRBV6-6 with TRBJ1-1; D not resolved. V was pared by 2 bases and J by 1 base, with 11 bases between. Germline loops: CDR1 MNHNY, CDR2 SVGAGI (reference sequence). This CDR3 comprises 15 residues. The CDR3 DNA reads TGTGCCAGCAGTTACCTCCAAGCCGGGAACACTGAAGCTTTCTTT. Protein: CASSYLQAGNTEAFF.

The chain couples TRBV6-5 to TRBJ2-5; D call uncertain. The V gene's germline CDR1 is MNHEY and CDR2 SVGAGI. The CDR3 totals 13 residues. Between the trimmed V and J ends, which lost 4 bases and 1 base, there was a span of 7 bases. CDR3 sequence reads: CASSSRTQETQYF. CDR3 bases: TGTGCCAGCAGTTCCCGGACCCAAGAGACCCAGTACTTC.

This clone has just one count. The V call is TRBV3-1 (or the pseudogene TRBV3-2), the J call TRBJ2-6; tentatively, D is TRBD2 (5 bases). The CDR3 loop spans 13 amino acids. V was cut by 8 bases and J by 4 bases, with 9 bases left in between. Per the germline V gene, CDR1 is LGHDT and CDR2 is YNNKEL (reference sequence). DNA for the CDR3: TGTGCCAGCTCCTCGGGAGGGGCCAACGTCCTGACTTTC. Its translation: CASSSGGANVLTF.

This clone was counted a few times. The rearrangement links TRBV10-3 to TRBJ2-7; perhaps TRBD1 as D (6 bases). There are 13 residues in the CDR3. Trimming shortened V by 4 bases and J by 2 bases, and 9 bases separated the two germline ends. The germline gives CDR1 ENHRY, CDR2 SYGVKD. CDR3 nucleotides: TGTGCCATCAGTGCACAGGGTACCTACGAGCAGTACGTC. Residues: CAISAQGTYEQYV.

This chain connects TRBV30 to TRBJ1-5; D not resolved. V lost 1 base to trimming and J lost 4 bases, with 8 bases between them. Germline V lookup: CDR1 GTSNPN, CDR2 SVGIG (reference sequence). The CDR3 totals 13 residues. DNA of the CDR3: TGTGCCTGGAGTGCCGGCAGTAATCAGCCCCAGCATTTT. Translated, it gives CAWSAGSNQPQHF.

The chain joins TRBV30 to TRBJ1-1, with TRBD1 matching 7 bases. V gave up 5 bases and J gave up 5 bases; unmatched junction bases: 14. The germline CDR1 and CDR2 sequences are GTSNPN and SVGIG (reference sequence). The CDR3 spans 15 residues. CDR3 nucleotide sequence: TGTGCCTGGGGGGGAAGACAGGGCTGGGGGACTGAAGCTTTCTTT. Translated, it gives CAWGGRQGWGTEAFF.

The rearrangement joins TRBV28 to TRBJ2-5, with D possibly being TRBD2 (5 bases). The CDR3 length is 15 residues. Germline CDR1 reads MDHEN; CDR2 reads SYDVKM. With 3 bases removed from V and 1 base from J, the gap between germline ends came to 12 bases. CDR3: CASSFATRGQETQYF. The CDR3 nucleotides are TGTGCCAGCAGTTTCGCCACCCGGGGCCAAGAGACCCAGTACTTC.

The chain is built from TRBV4-1 and TRBJ2-3; D ambiguous. The germline V gene has CDR1 MGHRA and CDR2 YSYEKL. Trimming shortened V by 4 bases and J by 0 bases, and 11 bases separated the two germline ends. The CDR3 is 15 amino acids. The CDR3 DNA reads as TGCGCCAGCAGCCCGTACAGTTCTAGCACAGATACGCAGTATTTT. Translation gives CASSPYSSSTDTQYF.

This clone was counted a single time. In DNA form, the CDR3 reads TGTGCCAGCTCACCACCGGGATATTGGGGAACAGATACGCAGTATTTT. It specifies CASSPPGYWGTDTQYF. This sequence joins TRBV18 and TRBJ2-3; the D is unclear. The CDR3 is made up of 16 amino acids. Per the germline V gene, CDR1 is KGHSH and CDR2 is LQKENI. V lost 0 bases and J 3 bases, leaving 13 bases between the germline ends.

The V call is TRBV19, the J call TRBJ1-3; 8 bases fit TRBD1. Looked up from germline, CDR1 is LNHDA and CDR2 is SQIVND (reference sequence). The CDR3 is 17 amino acids. The V gene end was trimmed by 5 bases and the J gene end by 0 bases; junction bases not matched to a gene: 9. The CDR3 DNA is TGTGCCAGTAGTTCTGGACAGGGATCGCTCTCTGGAAACACCATATATTTT. Translating gives CASSSGQGSLSGNTIYF.

The chain uses TRBV24-1 and TRBJ2-5, with 8 bases fitting TRBD1. Germline lookup yields CDR1 KGHDR and CDR2 SFDVKD. Losses at the gene ends were 3 bases for V and 5 bases for J; bases not matched to a gene: 7. The CDR3 loop spans 15 amino acids. CDR3 nucleotide sequence: TGTGCCACCAGTGATGGACAGGGCATCTGGGAGACCCAGTACTTC. Its translation: CATSDGQGIWETQYF.

This rearrangement joins TRBV10-1 to TRBJ1-4, with D tentatively TRBD1 (5 bases). Between the trimmed V and J ends, which lost 6 bases and 2 bases, there was a span of 7 bases. In germline, CDR1 is WNHNN, CDR2 SYGVQD (reference sequence). The CDR3 sequence is 13 residues long. CDR3 sequence: CASSRDTNEKLFF. Here the CDR3 DNA reads TGCGCCAGCAGCCGGGACACTAATGAAAAACTGTTTTTT.

This chain joins TRBV29-1 and TRBJ2-7, with 11 positions matching TRBD1. The CDR3 is made up of 17 amino acids. J lost 4 bases, V lost 7 bases, and 18 bases had no gene match. The germline gives CDR1 SQVTM, CDR2 ANQGSEA. CDR3 sequence: CSAPGTGGVRGSYEQYV. The CDR3 region has the DNA TGCAGCGCCCCAGGGACAGGGGGGGTTCGAGGGTCTTACGAGCAGTACGTC.

The J gene is TRBJ2-3, the V gene TRBV24-1, with 11 bases that match TRBD2. Germline loops: CDR1 KGHDR, CDR2 SFDVKD. The junction had 7 bases not matched to a gene; V was cut back by 9 bases and J by 0 bases. The CDR3 totals 16 residues. CDR3 nucleotides: TGTGCCACCTCCACACGACTAGCGGGGAGCACAGATACGCAGTATTTT. This encodes CATSTRLAGSTDTQYF.